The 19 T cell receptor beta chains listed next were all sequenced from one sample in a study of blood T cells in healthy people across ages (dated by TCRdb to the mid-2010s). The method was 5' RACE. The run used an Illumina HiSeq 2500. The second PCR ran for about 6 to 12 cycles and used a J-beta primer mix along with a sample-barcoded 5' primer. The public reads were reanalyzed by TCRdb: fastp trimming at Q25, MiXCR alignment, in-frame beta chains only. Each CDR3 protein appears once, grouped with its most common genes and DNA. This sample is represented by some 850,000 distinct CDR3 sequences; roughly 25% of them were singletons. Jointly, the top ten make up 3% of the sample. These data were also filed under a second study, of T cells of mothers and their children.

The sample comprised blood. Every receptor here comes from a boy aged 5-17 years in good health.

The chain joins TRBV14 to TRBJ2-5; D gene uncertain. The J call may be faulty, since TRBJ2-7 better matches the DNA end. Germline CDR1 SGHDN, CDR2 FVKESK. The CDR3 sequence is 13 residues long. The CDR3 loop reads CASSQQPRDEQYF. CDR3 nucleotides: TGTGCCAGCAGCCAACAACCCCGGGACGAGCAGTACTTC.

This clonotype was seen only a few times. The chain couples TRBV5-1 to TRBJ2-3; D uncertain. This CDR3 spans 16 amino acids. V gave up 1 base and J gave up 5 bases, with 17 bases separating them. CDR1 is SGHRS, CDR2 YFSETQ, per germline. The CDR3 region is CASSLSATGPLDTQYF. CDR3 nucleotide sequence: TGCGCCAGCAGCTTGTCGGCTACGGGCCCACTAGATACGCAGTATTTT.

CDR3 nucleotides: TGTGCCAGCAGCTTAGTAGACACGGGCTATGGCTACACCTTC. Translating gives CASSLVDTGYGYTF. The chain has TRBV7-2 and TRBJ1-2; D is undetermined. Germline assignment: CDR1 SGHTA and CDR2 FQGNSA. Between the trimmed V and J ends, which lost 1 base and 4 bases, there was a span of 10 bases. This CDR3 is built from 14 residues.

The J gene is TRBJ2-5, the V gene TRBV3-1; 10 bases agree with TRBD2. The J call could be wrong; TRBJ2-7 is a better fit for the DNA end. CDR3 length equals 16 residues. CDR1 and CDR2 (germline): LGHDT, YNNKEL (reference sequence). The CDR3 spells CASSQPSGGVSYEQYF. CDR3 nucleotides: TGTGCCAGCAGCCAGCCTAGCGGGGGCGTCTCCTACGAGCAGTACTTC.

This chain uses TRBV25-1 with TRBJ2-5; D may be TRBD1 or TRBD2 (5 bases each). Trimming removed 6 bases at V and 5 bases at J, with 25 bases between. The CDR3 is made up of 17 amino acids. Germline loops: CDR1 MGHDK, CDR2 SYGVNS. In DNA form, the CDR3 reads TGTGCCAGCAGAAACACCCGGGACCCCGTGGTCAGGGAGACCCAGTACTTC. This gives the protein CASRNTRDPVVRETQYF. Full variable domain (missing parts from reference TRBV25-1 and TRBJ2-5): EADIYQTPRYLVIGTGKKITLECSQTMGHDKMYWYQQDPGMELHLIHYSYGVNSTEKGDLSSESTVSRIRTEHFPLTLESARPSHTSQYLCASRNTRDPVVRETQYFGPGTRLLVL.

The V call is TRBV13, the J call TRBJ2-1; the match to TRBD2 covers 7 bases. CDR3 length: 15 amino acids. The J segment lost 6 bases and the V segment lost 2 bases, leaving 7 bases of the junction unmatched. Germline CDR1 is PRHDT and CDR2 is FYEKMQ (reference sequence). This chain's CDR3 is CASSLTREVRNEQFF. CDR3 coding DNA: TGTGCCAGCAGCTTAACCCGGGAGGTTCGCAATGAGCAGTTCTTC. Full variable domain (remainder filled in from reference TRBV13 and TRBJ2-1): AAGVIQSPRHLIKEKRETATLKCYPIPRHDTVYWYQQGPGQDPQFLISFYEKMQSDKGSIPDRFSAQQFSDYHSELNMSSLELGDSALYFCASSLTREVRNEQFFGPGTRLTVL.

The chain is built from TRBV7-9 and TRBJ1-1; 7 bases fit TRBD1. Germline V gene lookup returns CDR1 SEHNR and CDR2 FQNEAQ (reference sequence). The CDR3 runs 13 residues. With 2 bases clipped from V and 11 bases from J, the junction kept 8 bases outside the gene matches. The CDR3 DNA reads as TGTGCCAGCAGCTTAAGGGGGCCAGAGGTGGCTTTCTTT. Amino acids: CASSLRGPEVAFF.

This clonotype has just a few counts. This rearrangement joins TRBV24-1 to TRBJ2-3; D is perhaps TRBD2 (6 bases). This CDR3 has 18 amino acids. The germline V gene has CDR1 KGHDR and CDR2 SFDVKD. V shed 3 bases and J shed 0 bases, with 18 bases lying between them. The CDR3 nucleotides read TGTGCCACCAGTGATGCAACGCAACGGGGACTGAGCACAGATACGCAGTATTTT. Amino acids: CATSDATQRGLSTDTQYF.

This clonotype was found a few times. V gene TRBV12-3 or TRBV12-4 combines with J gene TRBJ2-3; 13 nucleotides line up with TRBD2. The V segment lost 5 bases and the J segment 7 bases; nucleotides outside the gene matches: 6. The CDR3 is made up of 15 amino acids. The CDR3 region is CASSHGTSGVYTQYF. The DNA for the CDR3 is TGTGCCAGCAGTCACGGGACTAGCGGGGTGTATACGCAGTATTTT.

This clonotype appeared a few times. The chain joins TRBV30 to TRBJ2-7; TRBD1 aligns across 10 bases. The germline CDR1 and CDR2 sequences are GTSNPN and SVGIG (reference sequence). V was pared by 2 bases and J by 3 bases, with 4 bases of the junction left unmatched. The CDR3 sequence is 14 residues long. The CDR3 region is CAWSSRTGGYEQYF. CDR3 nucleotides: TGTGCCTGGAGTTCTAGGACAGGGGGCTACGAGCAGTACTTC.

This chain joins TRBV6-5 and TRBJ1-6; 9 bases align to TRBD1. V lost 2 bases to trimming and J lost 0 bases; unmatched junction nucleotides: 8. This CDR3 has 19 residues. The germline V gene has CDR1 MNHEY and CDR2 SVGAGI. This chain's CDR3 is CASSYRGTGPSSYNSPLHF. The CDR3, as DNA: TGTGCCAGCAGTTACCGGGGGACAGGGCCGAGCTCCTATAATTCACCCCTCCACTTT.

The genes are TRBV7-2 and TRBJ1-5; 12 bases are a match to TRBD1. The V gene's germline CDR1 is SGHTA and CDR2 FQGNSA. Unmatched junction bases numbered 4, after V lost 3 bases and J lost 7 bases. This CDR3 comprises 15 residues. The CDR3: CASSFGTGGQQPQHF. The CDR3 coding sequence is TGTGCCAGCAGCTTCGGGACAGGGGGCCAACAGCCCCAGCATTTT.

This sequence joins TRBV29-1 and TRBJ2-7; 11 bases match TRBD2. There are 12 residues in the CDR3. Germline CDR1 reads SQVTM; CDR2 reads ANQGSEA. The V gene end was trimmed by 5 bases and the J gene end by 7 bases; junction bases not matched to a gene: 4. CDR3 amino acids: CSVTSGSGEQYV. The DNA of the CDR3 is TGCAGCGTTACTAGCGGGAGCGGGGAGCAGTACGTC.

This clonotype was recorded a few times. The CDR3 region has the DNA TGCAGCGTTGGGGCGGATGACAGGGTTGGTGGCGGGGAGCTGTTTTTT. This codes for CSVGADDRVGGGELFF. The V and J genes are TRBV29-1 and TRBJ2-2; the match to TRBD1 covers 7 bases. The germline CDR1 and CDR2 sequences are SQVTM and ANQGSEA. The CDR3 totals 16 residues. Losses at the gene ends were 4 bases for V and 7 bases for J; bases not matched to a gene: 15.

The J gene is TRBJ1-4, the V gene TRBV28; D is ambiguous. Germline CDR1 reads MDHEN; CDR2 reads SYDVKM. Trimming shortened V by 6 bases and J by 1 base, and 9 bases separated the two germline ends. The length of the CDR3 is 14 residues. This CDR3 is CASRVVGTNEKLFF. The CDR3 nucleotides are TGTGCCAGCAGGGTTGTGGGAACTAATGAAAAACTGTTTTTT.

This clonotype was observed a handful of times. As DNA, the CDR3 is TGCGCCAGCAGCTTGCGGTCGGGCTCCAGCACCTACACCTTC. Translated, it gives CASSLRSGSSTYTF. V usage is TRBV5-1 and J usage is TRBJ1-2; no definite D call. Germline CDR1 reads SGHRS; CDR2 reads YFSETQ. The CDR3 has 14 amino acids. Trimming removed 1 base at V and 10 bases at J, with 17 bases between.

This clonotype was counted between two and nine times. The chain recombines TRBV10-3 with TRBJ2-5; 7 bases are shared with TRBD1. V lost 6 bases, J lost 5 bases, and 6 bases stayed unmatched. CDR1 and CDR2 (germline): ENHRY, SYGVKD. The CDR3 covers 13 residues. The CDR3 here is CAISRGGRETQYF. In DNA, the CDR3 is TGTGCCATCAGCCGAGGGGGCCGGGAGACCCAGTACTTC.

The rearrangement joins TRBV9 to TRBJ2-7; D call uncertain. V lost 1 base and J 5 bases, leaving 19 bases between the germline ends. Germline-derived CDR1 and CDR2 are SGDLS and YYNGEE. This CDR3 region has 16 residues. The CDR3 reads CASSVSPADRPHEQYF. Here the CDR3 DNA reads TGTGCCAGCAGCGTATCGCCCGCGGATAGGCCCCACGAGCAGTACTTC.

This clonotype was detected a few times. The CDR3 DNA follows: TGTGCCAGCAGCGGCTTCCGGGACATGGTGAACACTGAAGCTTTCTTT. It yields the protein CASSGFRDMVNTEAFF. This chain joins TRBV21-1 and TRBJ1-1; no check of the table's D call, TRBD1, against the DNA was made. TRBV21-1 is listed as a pseudogene. The CDR3 contains 16 residues.